This T cell receptor beta chain was documented in a study of Ad26.COV2.S vaccination and SARS-CoV-2 variants. At the level of the study: Intramuscular Ad26.COV2.S doses were given once or twice, 56 days apart.

CDR3 length equals 16 residues. Trimming took 1 base from V and 1 from J; bases not matched to a gene: 4. Per germline, CDR1 SGHVS and CDR2 FQNEAQ. Sequencing was performed with immunoSEQ multiplex PCR; in TCRdb, only in-frame clones are kept and a portion is missing. The repertoire includes some 640,000 clones, about 90% of them detected once, and 1.5% sits in the top ten. A word on this clone: Its antigen is unknown.

As for treatment: some 19 received Ad26.COV2.S at low or high dose, single or two shots; 5 received placebo; per-sample allocation not given. It was on day 63 after the first vaccine or placebo injection that samples were taken. Notes on the study in general: Vaccine recipients had higher spike-specific TCR breadth than placebo recipients.

Source: peripheral blood, taken in a trial of Ad26.COV2.S vaccine versus placebo. The chain combines TRBV7-8 with TRBJ2-4; 7 positions match TRBD2. The TCR sequence derives from a person between 18 and 60 years old who received the Ad26.COV2.S COVID-19 vaccine or a placebo. CDR3 in DNA: TGTGCCAGCAGCTTAGTTGGGGGGGTGGCCAAAAACATTCAGTACTTC. Amino acids: CASSLVGGVAKNIQYF.